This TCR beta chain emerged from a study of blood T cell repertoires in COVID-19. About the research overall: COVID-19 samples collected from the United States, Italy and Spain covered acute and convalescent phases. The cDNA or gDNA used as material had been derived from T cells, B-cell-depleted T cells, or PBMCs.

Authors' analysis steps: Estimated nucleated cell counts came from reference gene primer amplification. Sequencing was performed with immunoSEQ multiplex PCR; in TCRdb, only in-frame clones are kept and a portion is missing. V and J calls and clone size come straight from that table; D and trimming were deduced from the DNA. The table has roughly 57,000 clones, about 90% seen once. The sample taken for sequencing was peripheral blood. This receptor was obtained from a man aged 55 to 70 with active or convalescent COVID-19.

CDR3 region: CASSTQGRGQFF. CDR3 coding DNA: TGTGCCAGCAGCACCCAGGGAAGGGGGCAGTTCTTC. The chain recombines TRBV11-2 with TRBJ2-1; TRBD1 might be the D (5 bases). The CDR3 is made up of 12 amino acids. V was shortened by 5 bases and J by 12 bases, with 14 bases between the two germline ends. Germline V gene lookup returns CDR1 SGHAT and CDR2 FQNNGV.